The present TCR beta chain was sequenced within a study of blood T cells in healthy people across ages. As for the study in general: Per every two T cells, about one barcoded beta molecule was captured by template switching.

With respect to this clonotype: Its antigen is unidentified.

Total RNA amounts of at least 6 micrograms were extracted per sample. Study results and caveats: Donor CMV status was unknown, possibly confounding expanded clonotype changes.

CDR3 size: 14 residues. V lost 5 bases, J lost 8 bases, and 9 bases stayed unmatched. Germline CDR1 SGHRS, CDR2 YFSETQ. Combining a sample-barcoded 5' primer with a J-beta primer mix, a second PCR ran for 7 to 11 cycles. Through a template-switch adaptor with 12 random nucleotides, each cDNA molecule received a tag. TCRdb reanalysed the 5' RACE reads using MiXCR and keeps one entry per CDR3 protein. The sample contains some 860,000 distinct CDR3 sequences, roughly three fifths of which appear only once. The specimen sequenced was blood. This TCR was recovered from a middle-aged man in good health. V is TRBV5-1 and J is TRBJ1-2, with 10 bases that match TRBD1. The CDR3, as DNA: TGCGCCAGCAGAAAAGACAGGGGGCTGACCGGCTACACCTTC. Translated, it gives CASRKDRGLTGYTF.